The sequence of this TCR beta chain was determined in a study of blood T cell repertoires in COVID-19. The wider study: T cells, B-cell-depleted T cells, or PBMCs provided the cDNA or gDNA that served as material.

The germline gives CDR1 MGHRA, CDR2 YSYEKL. This CDR3 has 15 amino acids. V was trimmed by 0 bases and J by 1 base, leaving 9 bases between them. Under the authors' procedure: Estimation of nucleated cell counts was performed using reference gene primer amplification. TCRdb's copy holds only in-frame clones and misses some; the assay was immunoSEQ multiplex PCR. The DNA gave D and trimming, while V, J and clone size come from that table. This table has about 110,000 clones, around 74% appearing once. This TCR was recovered from a woman in her sixties or seventies with acute or convalescent COVID-19. This rearrangement joins TRBV4-1 to TRBJ1-2, with D possibly TRBD1 on 5 matching bases. The source material was peripheral blood. The CDR3 sequence is CASSQDRGGNYGYTF. CDR3 DNA sequence: TGCGCCAGCAGCCAAGATCGGGGGGGTAACTATGGCTACACCTTC.